The 30 T cell receptor beta chains listed next were all sequenced from one sample in a study of molecular identifiers for immune sequencing clone quantification. From the PCR reads, TCRdb called clonotypes with MiXCR, one entry per CDR3 protein. Of under 650,000 distinct CDR3 sequences listed, just under 20% were seen once; the top ten hold 0.85%. The sequenced sample was naive CD8+ T cells from blood, with Jurkat cell RNA spiked in. Subset indicated: FACS-sorted CD8+CD4-CCR7+CD45RA+ naive T cells. The receptors come from a human donor in good health. Some libraries in this study had Jurkat cell RNA spiked in.

On this clonotype: A much larger clone differs from this one at a single base, so this may be a read error. The V and J genes are TRBV18 and TRBJ1-5; 7 positions match TRBD1. CDR1 is KGHSH, CDR2 LQKENI, per germline. The trim removed 4 bases at V and 5 bases at J, leaving 11 bases unmatched. The CDR3 has 16 amino acids. CDR3 residues: CASSLLQTGKYQPQHF. DNA for the CDR3: TGTGCCAGCTCACTACTTCAGACAGGGAAGTATCAGCCCCAGCATTTT.

The chain recombines TRBV6-5 with TRBJ2-2, with D maybe TRBD1 (6 bases). Trimming pared 5 bases from V and 2 bases from J, leaving 12 bases between. Germline lookup yields CDR1 MNHEY and CDR2 SVGAGI. The CDR3 sequence is 15 residues long. The CDR3, as DNA: TGTGCCAGCAGTCAATCGGACAGAAACACCGGGGAGCTGTTTTTT. Protein product: CASSQSDRNTGELFF.

This clonotype was recorded at least ten times. Written as DNA, the CDR3 is TGCGCCAGCAGCCCCGAGGGGGCTGGGGCCAACGTCCTGACTTTC. Protein: CASSPEGAGANVLTF. The chain is built from TRBV5-1 and TRBJ2-6; weak D call: TRBD1 (6 bases). The germline CDR1 and CDR2 sequences are SGHRS and YFSETQ. This CDR3 contains 15 residues. V shed 4 bases and J shed 2 bases, with 10 bases lying between them.

This clonotype was picked up many times. This chain connects TRBV28 to TRBJ2-7; D may correspond to TRBD1 or TRBD2 (5 bases each). There are 12 residues in the CDR3. V lost 7 bases and J lost 2, with 9 bases in between. Germline CDR1 is MDHEN and CDR2 is SYDVKM. CDR3 residues: CASTGPAYEQYF. The CDR3 coding sequence is TGTGCCAGCACGGGACCAGCCTACGAGCAGTACTTC. Together with reference TRBV28 and TRBJ2-7, the CDR3 gives the full variable domain: DVKVTQSSRYLVKRTGEKVFLECVQDMDHENMFWYRQDPGLGLRLIYFSYDVKMKEKGDIPEGYSVSREKKERFSLILESASTNQTSMYLCASTGPAYEQYFGPGTRLTVT.

This clonotype came up many times. V usage is TRBV5-6 and J usage is TRBJ2-1, with D maybe TRBD2 (5 bases). CDR1 is SGHDT and CDR2 is YYEEEE in the germline V gene. Deletions cut 0 bases from V and 10 bases from J, with 11 bases between. This CDR3 contains 13 residues. The CDR3 is CASSLASSLEQFF. The CDR3 bases are TGTGCCAGCAGCTTGGCCTCTAGCCTAGAGCAGTTCTTC. Looking up the rest from reference TRBV5-6 and TRBJ2-1 gives the full variable domain: DAGVTQSPTHLIKTRGQQVTLRCSPKSGHDTVSWYQQALGQGPQFIFQYYEEEERQRGNFPDRFSGHQFPNYSSELNVNALLLGDSALYLCASSLASSLEQFFGPGTRLTVL.

The sample holds a few counts of this clonotype. This chain links TRBV28 with TRBJ2-7, with D perhaps given as TRBD1 or TRBD2 (6 bases each). The CDR3 is 13 residues long. The V end lost 4 bases, the J end lost 4 bases, and 11 bases lay between the germline ends. Per the germline V gene, CDR1 is MDHEN and CDR2 is SYDVKM. DNA for the CDR3: TGTGCCAGCAGTTACGGGGGCGAGTACGAGCAGTACTTC. It specifies CASSYGGEYEQYF.

Points on this clonotype: The junction departs from the called germline gene at one end, perhaps through a read error. J is TRBJ2-5 and V is TRBV6-2 or TRBV6-3; 8 bases match TRBD2. The V gene's germline CDR1 is MNHEY and CDR2 SVGEGT. CDR3 length: 14 amino acids. The CDR3: CAGSGGRQQETQYF. The CDR3, as DNA: TGTGCCGGCAGCGGGGGACGGCAACAAGAGACCCAGTACTTC.

This clonotype was recorded at least ten times. The V and J genes are TRBV5-6 and TRBJ1-1; 7 positions match TRBD1. In germline, CDR1 is SGHDT, CDR2 YYEEEE. CDR3 size: 16 residues. V gave up 5 bases and J gave up 4 bases; unmatched junction bases: 14. The CDR3 spells CASSKRDRGRLTEAFF. The CDR3 DNA sequence: TGTGCCAGCAGTAAGAGGGATAGGGGGCGGCTCACTGAAGCTTTCTTT.

This clonotype occurred many times. The chain uses TRBV2 and TRBJ2-7; 8 nucleotides agree with TRBD2. This CDR3 has 15 residues. Germline V gene sequence: CDR1 SNHLY, CDR2 FYNNEI. The V gene end was trimmed by 3 bases and the J gene end by 0 bases; junction bases not matched to a gene: 4. CDR3 protein: CASSDQREYSYEQYF. The CDR3 DNA is TGTGCCAGCAGTGATCAGCGGGAGTACTCCTACGAGCAGTACTTC.

This clonotype was counted ten times or more. J is TRBJ2-3 and V is TRBV6-2 or TRBV6-3; maybe TRBD2 (5 bases). The germline gives CDR1 MNHEY, CDR2 SVGEGT. The length of the CDR3 is 16 residues. V gave up 7 bases and J gave up 0 bases, with 17 bases separating them. CDR3 region: CASTSWLARSTDTQYF. CDR3 nucleotide sequence: TGTGCCAGCACCTCGTGGTTAGCGAGAAGCACAGATACGCAGTATTTT.

This clonotype appeared a few times. This sequence joins TRBV16 and TRBJ1-4; D is unresolved. Germline V gene data show CDR1 as KGHSY and CDR2 as FQNENV. The CDR3 consists of 15 residues. Trimming took off 1 base at V and 4 bases at J, with 10 bases between the two ends. The CDR3 DNA reads TGTGCCAGCAGCCAATTGGGAGAGTATAATGAAAAACTGTTTTTT. This translates into CASSQLGEYNEKLFF.

This clonotype occurred a few times. This rearrangement joins TRBV11-3 to TRBJ2-3; 7 nucleotides align to TRBD2. This CDR3 contains 15 residues. Germline CDR1 and CDR2: SGHNT and YENEEA. J lost 2 bases, V lost 4 bases, and 6 bases had no gene match. CDR3 loop: CASSSGTTTTDTQYF. Here the CDR3 DNA reads TGTGCCAGCAGCTCAGGGACTACAACCACAGATACGCAGTATTTT.

This clonotype came up a few times. This rearrangement joins TRBV5-1 to TRBJ2-5; possible D gene TRBD2, 5 bases. The V end was cut by 2 bases, the J end by 1 base, with 15 bases between. CDR3 size: 16 residues. Per germline, CDR1 SGHRS and CDR2 YFSETQ. CDR3 amino acids: CASSFPPREIQETQYF. The CDR3 DNA reads TGCGCCAGCAGCTTCCCCCCTAGGGAGATCCAAGAGACCCAGTACTTC.

This clonotype was seen only a few times. The CDR3 DNA is TGTGCCAGTAAGGACGGTCATGAAGCTTTCTTT. It codes for CASKDGHEAFF. V usage is TRBV19 and J usage is TRBJ1-1; unclear D gene. Germline V lookup: CDR1 LNHDA, CDR2 SQIVND (reference sequence). V lost 7 bases to trimming and J lost 7 bases, with 10 bases between them. CDR3 length: 11 amino acids.

Of note for this clonotype: This may come from a read error, since a much larger clone is one base off. This rearrangement joins TRBV6-2 or TRBV6-3 to TRBJ2-6, with D perhaps given as TRBD1 or TRBD2 (5 bases each). Trimming left V 6 bases short and J 0 bases short, with 12 bases between. The CDR3 spans 16 residues. Looked up from germline, CDR1 is MNHEY and CDR2 is SVGEGT. The CDR3 sequence: CASRIAGSSGANVLTF. CDR3 nucleotides: TGTGCCAGCAGGATAGCAGGGAGCTCTGGGGCCAACGTCCTGACTTTC.

In the case of this clonotype: A read error is possible here, since a much larger clone lies one base away. CDR3: CAGSLTGRAYGYTF. The CDR3 coding sequence is TGTGCCGGCAGTTTGACAGGAAGAGCCTATGGCTACACCTTC. This chain links TRBV27 with TRBJ1-2; maybe TRBD1 (6 bases). The CDR3 is 14 residues long. The germline V gene has CDR1 MNHEY and CDR2 SMNVEV (reference sequence).

About this clonotype: A much larger clone lies a single base off, so this may be a read error. This CDR3 fails to terminate in the conserved phenylalanine or tryptophan, so it likely reflects a read error. V is TRBV27 and J is TRBJ1-5, with D uncertain. The ends were cut back, 1 base at V and 7 bases at J, with 8 bases in the middle. CDR3 length equals 13 residues. Germline V CDR1 and CDR2: MNHEY, SMNVEV (reference sequence). CDR3 sequence (DNA): TGTGCCAGCAGTTTATATATAGGACAGCCCCAGCATCTT. It is translated as CASSLYIGQPQHL.

This clonotype appeared a few times. A much larger clone sits a single nucleotide away, making a read error possible. The chain's CDR3 is CASSQDELGQNTWELFF. The DNA of the CDR3 is TGTGCCAGCAGCCAAGATGAACTGGGACAGAACACCTGGGAGCTGTTTTTT. This chain uses TRBV3-1 with TRBJ2-2; 7 bases map to TRBD1. This CDR3 has 17 amino acids. Germline CDR1 LGHDT, CDR2 YNNKEL (reference sequence).

This clonotype appeared a few times. The genes are TRBV19 and TRBJ2-1, with TRBD1 identical over 7 bases. Trimming at V came to 2 bases and at J to 2 bases, leaving 3 bases not matched to a gene. The CDR3 consists of 15 residues. The V gene's germline CDR1 is LNHDA and CDR2 SQIVND (reference sequence). The CDR3 DNA reads TGTGCCAGTAGTATATACAGGGGAGCCTACAATGAGCAGTTCTTC. Protein: CASSIYRGAYNEQFF.

This clonotype has just a few counts. The J gene is TRBJ1-6, the V gene TRBV9; D is possibly TRBD1 (6 bases). The germline CDR1 and CDR2 sequences are SGDLS and YYNGEE. The V and J ends lost 3 bases and 4 bases respectively, with 11 bases between them. This CDR3 contains 15 residues. CDR3 in amino acids: CASSASGTYNSPLHF. CDR3 nucleotides: TGTGCCAGCAGCGCCTCCGGGACATATAATTCACCCCTCCACTTT.

Many counts were recorded for this clonotype. The chain recombines TRBV4-2 with TRBJ2-7, with 9 bases identical to TRBD1. The CDR3 is 14 amino acids. Trimming at V came to 3 bases and at J to 7 bases, leaving 7 bases not matched to a gene. Germline assignment: CDR1 LGHNA and CDR2 YNFKEQ. This chain's CDR3 is CASSQPGTGQEQYF. CDR3 nucleotide sequence: TGTGCCAGCAGCCAGCCCGGGACAGGGCAAGAGCAGTACTTC.

Note on this clonotype: Since a much larger clone is just one base distant, this may be a read error. The chain couples TRBV11-2 to TRBJ2-7; D is uncertain. The CDR3 loop spans 16 amino acids. From germline, CDR1 is SGHAT and CDR2 FQNNGV. CDR3 DNA sequence: TGTGCCAGCAGCATAGATTGGGCTCCGAGCTCCTACGAGCAGTACTTC. This codes for CASSIDWAPSSYEQYF.

This clonotype was detected ten times or more. This rearrangement joins TRBV12-3 or TRBV12-4 to TRBJ2-3; perhaps TRBD2 as D (6 bases). The CDR3 runs to 16 residues. The V end lost 5 bases, the J end lost 0 bases, and 15 bases lay between the germline ends. The CDR3 is CASSRYKGTSTDTQYF. CDR3 DNA: TGTGCCAGCAGTCGATACAAAGGGACTAGCACAGATACGCAGTATTTT.

The table lists this clonotype with many counts. The rearrangement uses TRBV6-2 or TRBV6-3 and TRBJ2-7; unclear D gene. There are 13 residues in the CDR3. Germline assignment: CDR1 MNHEY and CDR2 SVGEGT. V was cut by 0 bases and J by 4 bases, with 7 bases left in between. CDR3 region: CASSYSTLYEQYF. Written as DNA, the CDR3 is TGTGCCAGCAGTTACTCGACTCTTTACGAGCAGTACTTC.

Of note for this clonotype: Just one base apart from a much larger clone, this may be a read error. The CDR3, as DNA: TGTGCCAGCAGTTCTGGCAGTTACATTCAGTACTTC. This translates into CASSSGSYIQYF. The chain carries TRBV12-3 or TRBV12-4 and TRBJ2-4; D unresolved. Deletions cut 4 bases from V and 8 bases from J, with 9 bases between. CDR3 length: 12 amino acids.

The rearrangement uses TRBV7-9 and TRBJ1-2; D gene ambiguous. V lost 6 bases and J lost 1, with 6 bases in between. The CDR3 length is 12 residues. The V gene's germline CDR1 is SEHNR and CDR2 FQNEAQ (reference sequence). The CDR3 region has the DNA TGTGCCAGCAGATCCAATAACTATGGCTACACCTTC. Amino acid sequence: CASRSNNYGYTF.

At least ten counts were recorded for this clonotype. The chain has TRBV7-9 and TRBJ1-6, with TRBD1 as a possible D gene (6 bases). CDR3 length equals 14 residues. V was pared by 5 bases and J by 9 bases, with 14 bases between. CDR1 and CDR2 from the germline V gene are SEHNR and FQNEAQ (reference sequence). CDR3 in amino acids: CASSQDSLSSPLHF. The CDR3 bases are TGTGCCAGCAGCCAGGACAGCCTCTCTTCACCCCTCCACTTT.

This clonotype was seen ten or more times. The rearrangement links TRBV9 to TRBJ2-1; possibly TRBD2 for D (6 bases). Germline values: CDR1 SGDLS, CDR2 YYNGEE. Trimming pared 4 bases from V and 3 bases from J, leaving 14 bases between. This CDR3 is 15 amino acids long. The DNA for the CDR3 is TGTGCCAGCAGCCCCAACCGACTAGACTACAATGAGCAGTTCTTC. Protein product: CASSPNRLDYNEQFF.

This clonotype was recorded at least ten times. The rearrangement uses TRBV4-3 and TRBJ2-7; 7 bases agree with TRBD1. With 3 bases clipped from V and 4 bases from J, the junction kept 3 bases outside the gene matches. Germline CDR1 reads LGHNA; CDR2 reads YSLEER. CDR3 length: 13 residues. Written as DNA, the CDR3 is TGCGCCAGCAGCCAGACCAGGGGGTACGAGCAGTACTTC. Translated: CASSQTRGYEQYF.

The sample holds many counts of this clonotype. The chain is built from TRBV6-2 or TRBV6-3 and TRBJ1-2, with D unclear. The CDR3 sequence is 16 residues long. V dropped 0 bases and J dropped 3 bases, with 14 bases sitting between them. Per the germline V gene, CDR1 is MNHEY and CDR2 is SVGEGT. CDR3 protein: CASSYSPRFDDYGYTF. The CDR3, as DNA: TGTGCCAGCAGTTACTCACCCAGGTTCGACGACTATGGCTACACCTTC.